The 15 T cell receptor beta chains below were found in one sample sequenced in a study of T cell changes during pregnancy in multiple sclerosis. Only in-frame clones appear in the TCRdb table, and some are missing; sequencing was by immunoSEQ multiplex PCR. The sample records some 77,000 clones, around nine tenths being singletons. The sequences come from peripheral blood, collected in the second trimester of pregnancy. These receptors were obtained from a female donor in good health, enrolled as a control in a pregnancy study.

The V gene is TRBV9, the J gene TRBJ1-1; tentative D call: TRBD1 (6 bases). This CDR3 has 20 amino acids. Germline CDR1 and CDR2: SGDLS and YYNGEE. V lost 4 bases to trimming and J lost 2 bases, with 30 bases between them. The CDR3 DNA follows: TGTGCCAGCAGCCCGCCTCCGGGTGGTGGGGGGGCGAGTCCTAACACTGAAGCTTTCTTT. Amino acid sequence: CASSPPPGGGGASPNTEAFF.

The rearrangement joins TRBV7-9 to TRBJ1-1; TRBD1 matches at 8 bases. The germline V gene has CDR1 SEHNR and CDR2 FQNEAQ (reference sequence). The CDR3 runs to 15 residues. The ends lost 3 bases at V and 1 base at J; junction bases unmatched: 4. Here the CDR3 DNA reads TGTGCCAGCAGCTTTCAGGGGGCGGCGAACACTGAAGCTTTCTTT. The encoded protein is CASSFQGAANTEAFF.

J is TRBJ1-5 and V is TRBV27, with TRBD1 matching over 7 bases. V shed 5 bases and J 6 bases; nucleotides not matched to a gene: 13. The CDR3 contains 16 residues. Per germline, CDR1 MNHEY and CDR2 SMNVEV (reference sequence). The CDR3 reads CASSPQTGSYSQPQHF. In DNA form, the CDR3 reads TGTGCCAGCAGTCCTCAGACAGGGTCATATAGTCAGCCCCAGCATTTT.

J is TRBJ2-2 and V is TRBV11-2; a weak D match, TRBD1 (6 bases). With 1 base removed from V and 9 bases from J, the gap between germline ends came to 15 bases. CDR3 length equals 15 residues. From germline, CDR1 is SGHAT and CDR2 FQNNGV. The CDR3 DNA reads TGTGCCAGCAGCTTAGGAGATGACAGGAGCCGGGAGCTGTTTTTT. As protein: CASSLGDDRSRELFF.

V and J are TRBV5-1 and TRBJ2-5; TRBD1 matches 7 bases. After removal of 4 bases from V and 1 base from J, the junction contained 4 bases not matched to a gene. CDR1 is SGHRS and CDR2 is YFSETQ in the germline V gene. The CDR3 length is 14 residues. CDR3 coding DNA: TGCGCCAGCAGCCCCAGGGGGAGCCAAGAGACCCAGTACTTC. The encoded protein is CASSPRGSQETQYF.

V and J are TRBV6-6 and TRBJ2-1; the match to TRBD2 covers 8 bases. The V gene's germline CDR1 is MNHNY and CDR2 SVGAGI (reference sequence). The CDR3 is made up of 16 amino acids. V dropped 4 bases and J dropped 1; count of bases not matched to a gene: 6. CDR3 nucleotide sequence: TGTGCCAGCAGTTCCTTTGCGGGGGGATCCTACAATGAGCAGTTCTTC. Its translation is CASSSFAGGSYNEQFF.

This chain connects TRBV11-1 to TRBJ1-2, with D possibly matching TRBD1 (6 bases). Germline CDR1 is SGHAT and CDR2 is FQDESV (reference sequence). V was shortened by 7 bases and J by 0 bases, with 21 bases between the two germline ends. This CDR3 has 17 amino acids. The CDR3 coding sequence is TGTGCCAGCACCCCCGGGACAATGGGGGTAGCTAACTATGGCTACACCTTC. Translating gives CASTPGTMGVANYGYTF.

CDR3 residues: CASSSGVEQNEQFF. The DNA for the CDR3 is TGTGCCAGCAGCTCAGGGGTGGAACAGAATGAGCAGTTCTTC. The rearrangement joins TRBV7-9 to TRBJ2-1; perhaps TRBD1 as D (6 bases). Germline V gene data show CDR1 as SEHNR and CDR2 as FQNEAQ (reference sequence). V was shortened by 4 bases and J by 7 bases, with 14 bases between the two germline ends. This CDR3 is 14 amino acids long.

The chain joins TRBV30 to TRBJ1-2; 7 bases line up with TRBD1. CDR1 is GTSNPN, CDR2 SVGIG, per germline (reference sequence). This CDR3 contains 13 residues. The junction had 2 bases not matched to a gene; V was cut back by 2 bases and J by 2 bases. CDR3 nucleotide sequence: TGTGCCTGGAGTCCACAGGGGAACTATGGCTACACCTTC. Its protein product is CAWSPQGNYGYTF. Combining the CDR3 with reference TRBV30 and TRBJ1-2 gives the whole variable domain SQTIHQWPATLVQPVGSPLSLECTVEGTSNPNLYWYRQAAGRGLQLLFYSVGIGQISSEVPQNLSASRPQDRQFILSSKKLLLSDSGFYLCAWSPQGNYGYTFGSGTRLTVV.

This sequence joins TRBV4-3 and TRBJ1-2, with D possibly being TRBD1 (6 bases). Trimming pared 1 base from V and 8 bases from J, leaving 17 bases between. Germline V gene sequence: CDR1 LGHNA, CDR2 YSLEER. This CDR3 spans 15 amino acids. CDR3: CASSQGAGERRGYTF. CDR3 nucleotides: TGCGCCAGCAGCCAAGGGGCAGGGGAAAGGAGAGGCTACACCTTC.

V gene TRBV15 combines with J gene TRBJ1-6; 9 positions agree with TRBD1. The germline CDR1 and CDR2 sequences are LNHNV and YYDKDF (reference sequence). Trimming cost V 2 bases and J 8 bases; bases outside gene matches: 4. The length of the CDR3 is 15 residues. DNA of the CDR3: TGTGCCACCAGCAGATCTACAGGGGGCGATTCACCCCTCCACTTT. Protein product: CATSRSTGGDSPLHF.

This clone was picked up a small number of times. V and J are TRBV30 and TRBJ1-1; TRBD1 might be the D (5 bases). V lost 0 bases to trimming and J lost 2 bases, with 16 bases between them. Germline lookup yields CDR1 GTSNPN and CDR2 SVGIG (reference sequence). This CDR3 contains 16 residues. CDR3 nucleotides: TGTGCCTGGAGTGTAAGGGGTTGGCAGAAAAACACTGAAGCTTTCTTT. It codes for CAWSVRGWQKNTEAFF.

The chain uses TRBV7-3 and TRBJ2-3; D is unclear. V was cut by 3 bases and J by 3 bases, with 7 bases left in between. This CDR3 spans 13 amino acids. The germline CDR1 and CDR2 sequences are SGHTA and FQGTGA. The CDR3 nucleotides are TGTGCCAGCAGCTTGACCGGGACAGATACGCAGTATTTT. Translation gives CASSLTGTDTQYF.

The chain carries TRBV28 and TRBJ1-2, with D perhaps matching TRBD1 (6 bases). CDR1 is MDHEN and CDR2 is SYDVKM in the germline V gene. Trimming stripped 10 bases from V and 8 bases from J, with 26 bases between. CDR3 length: 15 residues. Written as DNA, the CDR3 is TGTGCCATCACCCCACACACAGGGTTTAATTACGGCTACACCTTC. As protein: CAITPHTGFNYGYTF.

The V call is TRBV11-2, the J call TRBJ2-5, with D possibly matching TRBD1 (6 bases). Germline CDR1 is SGHAT and CDR2 is FQNNGV. CDR3 length equals 15 residues. Trimming cost V 1 base and J 1 base, with 10 bases left between them. CDR3 sequence reads: CASSLGRTVQETQYF. The CDR3 DNA follows: TGTGCCAGCAGCTTAGGCCGGACAGTCCAAGAGACCCAGTACTTC. The variable domain in full, completed from reference TRBV11-2 and TRBJ2-5, reads EAGVAQSPRYKIIEKRQSVAFWCNPISGHATLYWYQQILGQGPKLLIQFQNNGVVDDSQLPKDRFSAERLKGVDSTLKIQPAKLEDSAVYLCASSLGRTVQETQYFGPGTRLLVL.